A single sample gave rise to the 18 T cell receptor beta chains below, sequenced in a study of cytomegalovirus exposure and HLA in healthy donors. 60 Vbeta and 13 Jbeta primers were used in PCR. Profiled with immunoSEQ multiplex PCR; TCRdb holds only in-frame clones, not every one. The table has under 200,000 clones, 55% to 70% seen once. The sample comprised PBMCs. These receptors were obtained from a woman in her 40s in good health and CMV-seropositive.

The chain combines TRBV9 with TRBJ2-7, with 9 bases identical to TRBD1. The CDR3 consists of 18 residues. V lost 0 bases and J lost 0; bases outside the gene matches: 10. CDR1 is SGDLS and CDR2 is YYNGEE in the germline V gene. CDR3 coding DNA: TGTGCCAGCAGCGTAGCCCCCAGTAGACAGGGGGACTCCTACGAGCAGTACTTC. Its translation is CASSVAPSRQGDSYEQYF.

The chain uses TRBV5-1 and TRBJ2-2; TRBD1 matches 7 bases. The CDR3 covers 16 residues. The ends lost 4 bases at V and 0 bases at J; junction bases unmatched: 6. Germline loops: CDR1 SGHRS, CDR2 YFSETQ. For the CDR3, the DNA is TGCGCCAGCAGCCCGGGTGGGACAGCGAACACCGGGGAGCTGTTTTTT. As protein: CASSPGGTANTGELFF.

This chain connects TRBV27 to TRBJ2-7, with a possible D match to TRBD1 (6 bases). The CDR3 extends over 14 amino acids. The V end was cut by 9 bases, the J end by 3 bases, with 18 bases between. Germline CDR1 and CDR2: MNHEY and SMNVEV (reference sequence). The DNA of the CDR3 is TGTGCCAGTGCGAAACAGGGTGAACACTACGAGCAGTACTTC. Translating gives CASAKQGEHYEQYF.

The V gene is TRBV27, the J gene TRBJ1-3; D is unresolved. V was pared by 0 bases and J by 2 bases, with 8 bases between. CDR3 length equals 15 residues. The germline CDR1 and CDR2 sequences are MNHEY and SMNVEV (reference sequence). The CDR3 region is CASSLSATAGNTIYF. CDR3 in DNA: TGTGCCAGCAGTTTATCGGCAACCGCTGGAAACACCATATATTTT.

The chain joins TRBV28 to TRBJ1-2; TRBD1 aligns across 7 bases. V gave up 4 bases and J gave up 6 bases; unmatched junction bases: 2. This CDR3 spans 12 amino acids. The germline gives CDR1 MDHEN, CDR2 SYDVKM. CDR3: CASSSDRDGYTF. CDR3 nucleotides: TGTGCCAGCAGTTCCGACAGGGATGGCTACACCTTC.

CDR3 sequence reads: CASSPQDRVVNNEQFF. The CDR3 nucleotides read TGCGCCAGCAGCCCTCAGGACAGGGTCGTTAATAATGAGCAGTTCTTC. The J gene is TRBJ2-1, the V gene TRBV4-3; 8 bases are a match to TRBD1. Germline-derived CDR1 and CDR2 are LGHNA and YSLEER. The CDR3 is 16 residues long. J lost 7 bases, V lost 4 bases, and 12 bases had no gene match.

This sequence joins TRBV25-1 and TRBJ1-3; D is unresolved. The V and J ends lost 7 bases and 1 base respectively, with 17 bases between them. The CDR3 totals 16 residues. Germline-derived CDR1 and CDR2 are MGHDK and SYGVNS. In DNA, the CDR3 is TGTGCCAGCACCGAGGAGGGTATTGGGTCTGGAAACACCATATATTTT. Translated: CASTEEGIGSGNTIYF.

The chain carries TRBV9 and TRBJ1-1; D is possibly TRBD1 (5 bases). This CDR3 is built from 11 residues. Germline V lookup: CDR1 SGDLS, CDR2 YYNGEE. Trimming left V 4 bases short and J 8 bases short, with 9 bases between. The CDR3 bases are TGTGCCAGCAGCACTGGGGGGGAAGCTTTCTTT. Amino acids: CASSTGGEAFF.

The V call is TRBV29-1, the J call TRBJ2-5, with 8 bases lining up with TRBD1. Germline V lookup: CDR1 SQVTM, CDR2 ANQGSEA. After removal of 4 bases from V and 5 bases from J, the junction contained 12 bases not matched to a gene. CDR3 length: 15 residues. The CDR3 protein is CSVVPGGTTRETQYF. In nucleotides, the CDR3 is TGCAGCGTTGTCCCAGGGGGCACTACTCGGGAGACCCAGTACTTC. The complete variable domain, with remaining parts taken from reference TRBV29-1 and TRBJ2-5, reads SAVISQKPSRDICQRGTSLTIQCQVDSQVTMMFWYRQQPGQSLTLIATANQGSEATYESGFVIDKFPISRPNLTFSTLTVSNMSPEDSSIYLCSVVPGGTTRETQYFGPGTRLLVL.

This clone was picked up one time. The CDR3 loop is CAIRTGVEAFF. The CDR3 DNA sequence: TGTGCCATCAGGACAGGGGTTGAAGCTTTCTTT. The genes are TRBV10-3 and TRBJ1-1; 8 positions match TRBD1. V gave up 6 bases and J gave up 7 bases; unmatched junction bases: 1. Germline CDR1 and CDR2: ENHRY and SYGVKD. There are 11 residues in the CDR3.

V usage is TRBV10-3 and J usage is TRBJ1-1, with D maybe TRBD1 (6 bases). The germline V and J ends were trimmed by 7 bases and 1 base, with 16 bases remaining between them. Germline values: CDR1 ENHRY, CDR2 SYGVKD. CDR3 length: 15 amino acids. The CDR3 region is CAITPRTGQNTEAFF. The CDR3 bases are TGTGCCATCACCCCCCGAACAGGGCAGAACACTGAAGCTTTCTTT.

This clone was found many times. The CDR3 nucleotides read TGTGCCATCAGTACCCAGGGGTACAATCAGCCCCAGCATTTT. As protein: CAISTQGYNQPQHF. The chain couples TRBV10-3 to TRBJ1-5; tentatively, D is TRBD1 (6 bases). V lost 5 bases, J lost 3 bases, and 11 bases lay in between. The CDR3 runs to 14 residues. Germline V gene lookup returns CDR1 ENHRY and CDR2 SYGVKD.

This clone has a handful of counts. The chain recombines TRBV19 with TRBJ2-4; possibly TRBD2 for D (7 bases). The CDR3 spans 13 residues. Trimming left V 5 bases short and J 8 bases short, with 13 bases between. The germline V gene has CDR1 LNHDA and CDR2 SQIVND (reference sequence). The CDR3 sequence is CASSLGGGDIQYF. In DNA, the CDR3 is TGTGCCAGTAGTTTGGGGGGGGGCGACATTCAGTACTTC.

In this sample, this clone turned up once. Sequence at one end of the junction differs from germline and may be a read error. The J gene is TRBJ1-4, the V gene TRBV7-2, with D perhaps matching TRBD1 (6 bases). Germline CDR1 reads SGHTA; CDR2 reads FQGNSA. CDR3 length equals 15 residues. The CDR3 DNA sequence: TGTGCCAGCAGTTTAGCGGCAGGGGTTGGGGAAAAACTGTTTTTT. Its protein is CASSLAAGVGEKLFF.

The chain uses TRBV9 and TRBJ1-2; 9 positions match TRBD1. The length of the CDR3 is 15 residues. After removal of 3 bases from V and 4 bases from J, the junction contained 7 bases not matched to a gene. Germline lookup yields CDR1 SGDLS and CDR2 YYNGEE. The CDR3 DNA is TGTGCCAGCAGCGGACAGGGGGTCGACGTCTATGGCTACACCTTC. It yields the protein CASSGQGVDVYGYTF.

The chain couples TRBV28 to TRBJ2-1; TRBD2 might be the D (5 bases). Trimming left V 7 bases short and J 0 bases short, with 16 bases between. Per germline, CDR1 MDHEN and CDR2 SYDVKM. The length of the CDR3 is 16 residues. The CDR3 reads CASNSRGLSSYNEQFF. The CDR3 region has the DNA TGTGCCAGCAACTCCCGGGGTCTGAGCTCCTACAATGAGCAGTTCTTC.

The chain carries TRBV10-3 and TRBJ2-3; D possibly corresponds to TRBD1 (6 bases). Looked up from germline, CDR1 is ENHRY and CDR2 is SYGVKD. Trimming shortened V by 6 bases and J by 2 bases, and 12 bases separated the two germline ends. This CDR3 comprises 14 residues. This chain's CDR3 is CAIRKGQDTDTQYF. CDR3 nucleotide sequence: TGTGCCATCAGGAAGGGACAAGACACAGATACGCAGTATTTT.

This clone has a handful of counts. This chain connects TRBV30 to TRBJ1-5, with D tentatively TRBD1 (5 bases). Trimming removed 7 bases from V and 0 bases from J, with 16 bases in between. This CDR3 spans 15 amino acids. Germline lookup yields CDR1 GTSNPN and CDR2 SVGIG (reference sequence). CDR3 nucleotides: TGTGCCTCCCCTTGGGGACTGTATAGCAATCAGCCCCAGCATTTT. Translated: CASPWGLYSNQPQHF.